The 30 T cell receptor beta chains in this list originate from one sample, sequenced in a study of blood T cell repertoires in COVID-19. Measured with immunoSEQ multiplex PCR; TCRdb has only the in-frame clones, and not every one. Here the sample spans 250,000 to 350,000 clones, roughly 90% being singletons. Sequences were obtained from peripheral blood. The receptors stem from a woman in her twenties or thirties with COVID-19, enrolled during active disease.

The chain carries TRBV4-1 and TRBJ1-4, with D possibly TRBD1 on 6 matching bases. Germline CDR1 is MGHRA and CDR2 is YSYEKL. There are 17 residues in the CDR3. V shed 2 bases and J shed 7 bases, with 20 bases lying between them. For the CDR3, the DNA is TGCGCCAGCAGCCAACAACCCCCGGGACAATCGATTGAAAAACTGTTTTTT. The encoded protein is CASSQQPPGQSIEKLFF.

J is TRBJ1-6 and V is TRBV14, with D perhaps TRBD1 (6 bases). V lost 3 bases, J lost 7 bases, and 7 bases lay in between. The germline V gene has CDR1 SGHDN and CDR2 FVKESK. The CDR3 extends over 13 amino acids. The CDR3 DNA follows: TGTGCCAGCAGCCAGGGACAAAATTCACCCCTCCACTTT. This encodes CASSQGQNSPLHF.

The V gene is TRBV27, the J gene TRBJ1-6; D ambiguous. The CDR3 spans 13 residues. Trimming pared 3 bases from V and 10 bases from J, leaving 10 bases between. From germline, CDR1 is MNHEY and CDR2 SMNVEV (reference sequence). The CDR3 bases are TGTGCCAGCAGTTTTGACAACGTATCACCCCTCCACTTT. As protein: CASSFDNVSPLHF.

A single count supports this clone. The chain uses TRBV7-2 and TRBJ2-5; D perhaps matches TRBD2 (5 bases). CDR3 length: 14 amino acids. Germline V CDR1 and CDR2: SGHTA, FQGNSA. The V and J ends lost 2 bases and 2 bases respectively, with 9 bases between them. CDR3 loop: CASSLMRVQETQYF. The CDR3 DNA sequence: TGTGCCAGCAGCTTAATGAGGGTTCAAGAGACCCAGTACTTC.

This chain connects TRBV5-8 to TRBJ1-1, with unresolved D. V was clipped by 0 bases and J by 2 bases, with 5 bases between them. CDR1 and CDR2 from the germline V gene are SGHTS and YDEGEE. The CDR3 totals 13 residues. The CDR3 protein is CASSLVRNTEAFF. CDR3 nucleotides: TGTGCCAGCAGCTTGGTCAGAAACACTGAAGCTTTCTTT.

About this clone: Other DNA sequences in this sample translate to the same CDR3. The rearrangement joins TRBV5-1 to TRBJ2-5; D remains unclear. This CDR3 has 11 amino acids. V lost 2 bases to trimming and J lost 4 bases, with 3 bases between them. The germline V gene has CDR1 SGHRS and CDR2 YFSETQ. CDR3 coding DNA: TGCGCCAGCAGCTTCCGAGAGACCCAGTACTTC. Protein: CASSFRETQYF.

The chain joins TRBV5-4 to TRBJ1-1; 7 nucleotides agree with TRBD1. Per germline, CDR1 SGHNT and CDR2 YYREEE (reference sequence). V trimming: 2 bases; J trimming: 6 bases; junction bases outside the gene matches: 10. The CDR3 contains 15 residues. The CDR3 here is CASSLLRDRASEAFF. DNA for the CDR3: TGTGCCAGCAGCTTATTACGAGACAGGGCCTCTGAAGCTTTCTTT. Variable domain in full (rest from reference TRBV5-4 and TRBJ1-1): ETGVTQSPTHLIKTRGQQVTLRCSSQSGHNTVSWYQQALGQGPQFIFQYYREEENGRGNFPPRFSGLQFPNYSSELNVNALELDDSALYLCASSLLRDRASEAFFGQGTRLTVV.

The V call is TRBV15, the J call TRBJ2-6; TRBD1 aligns across 8 bases. Germline V gene sequence: CDR1 LNHNV, CDR2 YYDKDF (reference sequence). The CDR3 extends over 19 amino acids. With 0 bases clipped from V and 0 bases from J, the junction kept 7 bases outside the gene matches. The CDR3 sequence is CATSRDRQGANSGANVLTF. DNA of the CDR3: TGTGCCACCAGCAGAGATCGCCAGGGGGCTAACTCTGGGGCCAACGTCCTGACTTTC.

The V and J genes are TRBV6-6 and TRBJ2-1; maybe TRBD1 (6 bases). This CDR3 region has 16 residues. CDR1 MNHNY and CDR2 SVGAGI come from the germline V gene (reference sequence). Trimming removed 6 bases at V and 1 base at J, with 16 bases between. Here the CDR3 DNA reads TGTGCCAGCAGAAAGAAAGGGGGTCTTTCCTACAATGAGCAGTTCTTC. Residues: CASRKKGGLSYNEQFF.

The CDR3: CASTDLRQGNTIYF. CDR3 sequence (DNA): TGTGCCAGCACCGACCTACGACAGGGAAACACCATATATTTT. This chain connects TRBV2 to TRBJ1-3, with TRBD1 as a possible D gene (5 bases). Germline V gene data show CDR1 as SNHLY and CDR2 as FYNNEI. Between the trimmed V and J ends, which lost 7 bases and 4 bases, there was a span of 14 bases. CDR3 length: 14 residues.

The V gene is TRBV19, the J gene TRBJ1-5, with no clear D. Trimming removed 3 bases at V and 6 bases at J, with 12 bases between. Germline CDR1 reads LNHDA; CDR2 reads SQIVND (reference sequence). This CDR3 has 14 residues. The CDR3 DNA reads TGTGCCAGTAGTATGATACGGGTGAGTCAGCCCCAGCATTTT. It codes for CASSMIRVSQPQHF.

The chain combines TRBV30 with TRBJ1-4; perhaps TRBD1 as D (6 bases). The germline V gene encodes CDR1 GTSNPN and CDR2 SVGIG (reference sequence). V lost 3 bases to trimming and J lost 7 bases, with 15 bases between them. CDR3 length equals 14 residues. The chain's CDR3 is CAWRGQGRVEKLFF. The DNA for the CDR3 is TGTGCCTGGAGGGGCCAGGGGAGGGTTGAAAAACTGTTTTTT.

This clone was seen a single time. The CDR3 bases are TGTGCCATCAGTCTCTCGGACAGGGCCACAGATACGCAGTATTTT. Translation: CAISLSDRATDTQYF. The chain carries TRBV10-3 and TRBJ2-3; 8 bases match TRBD1. The germline V gene encodes CDR1 ENHRY and CDR2 SYGVKD. The CDR3 extends over 15 amino acids. Trimming cost V 5 bases and J 2 bases; bases outside gene matches: 6.

The chain recombines TRBV19 with TRBJ2-7, with no clear D. CDR1 is LNHDA, CDR2 SQIVND, per germline (reference sequence). Trimming took 9 bases from V and 0 from J, leaving 9 bases between them. This CDR3 is 12 amino acids long. CDR3 sequence: CASSSDSYEQYF. The CDR3 region has the DNA TGTGCCAGCTCAAGCGACTCCTACGAGCAGTACTTC.

The chain is built from TRBV28 and TRBJ2-1, with 8 positions matching TRBD1. Germline CDR1 and CDR2: MDHEN and SYDVKM. CDR3 size: 15 residues. After removal of 6 bases from V and 4 bases from J, the junction contained 8 bases not matched to a gene. The CDR3 sequence: CASSWDRRLYNEQFF. In DNA, the CDR3 is TGTGCCAGCAGCTGGGACAGGAGATTGTACAATGAGCAGTTCTTC.

With respect to this clone: A much larger clone lies one base from this, so it may be a read error. This chain uses TRBV11-2 with TRBJ1-1; D is uncertain. The V gene's germline CDR1 is SGHAT and CDR2 FQNNGV. The CDR3 has 12 residues. Trimming cost V 4 bases and J 1 base, with 4 bases left between them. The CDR3 here is CASSSGNTEAFF. The CDR3 nucleotides read TGTGCCAGCAGCTCCGGGAACACTGAAGCTTTCTTT.

The CDR3 coding sequence is TGTGCCTCCAAGGCAGGGGGCCCGTACCAAGAGACCCAGTACTTC. Protein sequence: CASKAGGPYQETQYF. The chain joins TRBV30 to TRBJ2-5, with TRBD1 identical over 8 bases. Germline V CDR1 and CDR2: GTSNPN, SVGIG (reference sequence). V was clipped by 7 bases and J by 0 bases; unmatched bases: 10. The CDR3 has 15 amino acids.

The rearrangement joins TRBV19 to TRBJ2-1; TRBD2 agrees at 7 bases. The V and J ends lost 2 bases and 10 bases, in that order; junction bases with no gene match: 11. The CDR3 loop spans 15 amino acids. Germline V gives CDR1 LNHDA, CDR2 SQIVND (reference sequence). This chain's CDR3 is CASSIRAGEAREQFF. CDR3 bases: TGTGCCAGTAGTATAAGGGCGGGGGAGGCTAGGGAGCAGTTCTTC. The full variable domain, rest sourced from reference TRBV19 and TRBJ2-1, is DGGITQSPKYLFRKEGQNVTLSCEQNLNHDAMYWYRQDPGQGLRLIYYSQIVNDFQKGDIAEGYSVSREKKESFPLTVTSAQKNPTAFYLCASSIRAGEAREQFFGPGTRLTVL.

This rearrangement joins TRBV24-1 to TRBJ2-1; 11 positions match TRBD1. Germline V CDR1 and CDR2: KGHDR, SFDVKD. V dropped 2 bases and J dropped 3; count of bases not matched to a gene: 2. The CDR3 contains 16 residues. As DNA, the CDR3 is TGTGCCACCAGTGATTCGGGACAGGGGGGCTACAATGAGCAGTTCTTC. This sequence encodes CATSDSGQGGYNEQFF.

This clone was found once. CDR3 DNA sequence: TGCGCCAGCAGCCCTTTAGCGGGAGAGGGGGAGACCCAGTACTTC. Translation gives CASSPLAGEGETQYF. The V gene is TRBV4-1, the J gene TRBJ2-5; 9 nucleotides line up with TRBD2. In germline, CDR1 is MGHRA, CDR2 YSYEKL. V lost 4 bases, J lost 5 bases, and 8 bases stayed unmatched. The CDR3 length is 15 residues.

The V and J genes are TRBV2 and TRBJ1-4; maybe TRBD1 (5 bases). Germline V gene sequence: CDR1 SNHLY, CDR2 FYNNEI. The V gene lost 7 bases and the J gene lost 7 bases, with 10 bases spanning the gap. The CDR3 covers 12 residues. The CDR3 sequence is CASTGGAEKLFF. As DNA, the CDR3 is TGTGCCAGCACGGGAGGGGCTGAAAAACTGTTTTTT.

The chain recombines TRBV3-1 (or the pseudogene TRBV3-2) with TRBJ2-7; 9 bases fit TRBD2. J was trimmed by 7 bases and V by 0 bases; bases with no gene match: 13. Germline loops: CDR1 LGHDT, CDR2 YNNKEL (reference sequence). The CDR3 runs 17 residues. In nucleotides, the CDR3 is TGTGCCAGCAGCCAAGATTTGGCGGGAGGGCCCGTGGGGGAGCAGTACTTC. It codes for CASSQDLAGGPVGEQYF.

This clone was found a few times. The chain uses TRBV5-1 and TRBJ1-2; D gene uncertain. Trimming stripped 4 bases from V and 4 bases from J, with 11 bases between. This CDR3 is 13 amino acids long. The germline V gene encodes CDR1 SGHRS and CDR2 YFSETQ. Written as DNA, the CDR3 is TGCGCCAGCAGCCCCGGTTTCGGCTATGGCTACACCTTC. Encoded protein: CASSPGFGYGYTF.

This clone was picked up one time. V and J are TRBV3-1 (or the pseudogene TRBV3-2) and TRBJ2-2; D is perhaps TRBD1 (7 bases). The CDR3 is made up of 15 amino acids. Germline CDR1 reads LGHDT; CDR2 reads YNNKEL (reference sequence). V was clipped by 5 bases and J by 15 bases, with 25 bases between them. CDR3 sequence reads: CASSAQGLTTGGMFF. CDR3 nucleotide sequence: TGTGCCAGCAGCGCACAGGGGCTCACCACCGGGGGCATGTTTTTT.

V gene TRBV5-1 combines with J gene TRBJ2-4; D unclear. The V and J ends lost 5 bases and 6 bases respectively, with 12 bases between them. Germline CDR1 SGHRS, CDR2 YFSETQ. The CDR3 spans 13 residues. The DNA for the CDR3 is TGCGCCAGCAGAAACGGGTTAGGAAACATTCAGTACTTC. This codes for CASRNGLGNIQYF.

V gene TRBV16 combines with J gene TRBJ1-6; D unclear. There are 16 residues in the CDR3. Per germline, CDR1 KGHSY and CDR2 FQNENV. Trimming shortened V by 2 bases and J by 7 bases, and 15 bases separated the two germline ends. As DNA, the CDR3 is TGTGCCAGCAGCCAACTATCACGAGGAATCAATTCACCCCTCCACTTT. It yields the protein CASSQLSRGINSPLHF.

V gene TRBV28 combines with J gene TRBJ2-7; the D is unclear. The germline CDR1 and CDR2 sequences are MDHEN and SYDVKM. The CDR3 contains 13 residues. The V end lost 7 bases, the J end lost 3 bases, and 13 bases lay between the germline ends. CDR3 protein: CASTPGINYEQYF. Written as DNA, the CDR3 is TGTGCCAGCACCCCAGGAATTAACTACGAGCAGTACTTC.

The rearrangement uses TRBV28 and TRBJ2-7; D not resolved. Germline CDR1 and CDR2: MDHEN and SYDVKM. The CDR3 is 13 residues long. V dropped 5 bases and J dropped 4 bases, with 12 bases sitting between them. The CDR3, as DNA: TGTGCCAGCAGTACCCTGGGCCCTTACGAGCAGTACTTC. Translation: CASSTLGPYEQYF.

J is TRBJ1-6 and V is TRBV15, with no clear D. The ends were cut back, 0 bases at V and 10 bases at J, with 7 bases in the middle. This CDR3 spans 13 amino acids. Germline V lookup: CDR1 LNHNV, CDR2 YYDKDF (reference sequence). The CDR3 DNA sequence: TGTGCCACCAGCAGAGATTTCAGGTCACCCCTCCACTTT. This sequence encodes CATSRDFRSPLHF.

This clone has just one count. The rearrangement links TRBV6-6 to TRBJ2-1; 13 bases are a match to TRBD2. The germline gives CDR1 MNHNY, CDR2 SVGAGI (reference sequence). V gave up 11 bases and J gave up 6 bases; unmatched junction bases: 7. This CDR3 contains 14 residues. CDR3 sequence reads: CAVTSGRAINEQFF. Written as DNA, the CDR3 is TGTGCCGTAACTAGCGGGAGGGCCATCAATGAGCAGTTCTTC.